This T cell receptor beta chain was sequenced in a study of T cells in Graves' hyperthyroidism and ophthalmopathy. Study context: Sampling of peripheral blood happened at initial diagnosis, prior to any treatment.

The CDR3 contains 15 residues. V lost 6 bases and J 4 bases, leaving 16 bases between the germline ends. CDR1 and CDR2 from the germline V gene are LNHDA and SQIVND (reference sequence). From approximately 9.3 ml of fresh peripheral blood, PBMCs were isolated. Amplification of TCR beta CDR3 regions used RNA as the template. The study used the HTBI primer set for a first-round RT-PCR of the TCR CDR3. TCRdb independently ran MiXCR on the multiplex PCR reads; one entry per CDR3 protein. The sample yields more than 550,000 distinct CDR3 sequences, 17% seen once. This chain joins TRBV19 and TRBJ2-1, with D perhaps TRBD1 (5 bases). The material sequenced was blood. This sequence originates from a man aged 50-59 years with Graves' hyperthyroidism. In DNA form, the CDR3 reads TGTGCCAGTAGCGACCACCAAACAGGATACAATGAGCAGTTCTTC. It encodes CASSDHQTGYNEQFF.